Listed here is a single T cell receptor (beta chain). Its antigen is unknown. The PCR had 60 Vbeta and 13 Jbeta primers. Sequenced by immunoSEQ multiplex PCR; TCRdb stores in-frame clones only, minus some. This table has about 50,000 clones, roughly 80% appearing once. The CDR3 covers 15 residues. Unmatched junction bases numbered 8, after V lost 6 bases and J lost 2 bases. Germline values: CDR1 WSHSY, CDR2 SAAADI. These data are taken from a study of cytomegalovirus exposure and HLA in healthy donors. Study information: Sequencing of 150 million to 200 million T cells in an earlier analysis found 120 million or so unique TCR beta sequences. Broader study findings: Productive status was seen about 87% or about 30% of the time for most TCR beta V segments in an earlier analysis. Most TCR sequences were uncommon, yet certain public TCRs appeared in many donors. Later on, analysis showed that most CMV-associated TCR beta chains appeared to be HLA-restricted.

The material sequenced was PBMCs. The source is a woman in her thirties or forties in good health and CMV-seropositive. The rearrangement links TRBV10-2 to TRBJ2-3; 7 bases map to TRBD2. CDR3 protein: CASRSPGGNTDTQYF. DNA of the CDR3: TGCGCCAGCAGGTCCCCGGGGGGAAACACAGATACGCAGTATTTT.